Below, 3 T cell receptor beta chains from the same sample are listed, as sequenced in a study of CD8 T cells in ankylosing spondylitis. TCRdb analysed the 5' RACE reads with MiXCR anew, one entry per CDR3 protein. The data contain roughly 250,000 distinct CDR3 sequences, around 7.8% of them singletons. Sequencing was done on a sample of blood, either unsorted or a sorted T cell fraction (not recorded which). All receptors come from a male donor with ankylosing spondylitis or in good health (not recorded which).

This clonotype showed up many times. This rearrangement joins TRBV7-2 to TRBJ2-7; TRBD2 aligns across 12 bases. The V and J ends lost 2 bases and 4 bases, in that order; junction bases with no gene match: 6. Germline lookup yields CDR1 SGHTA and CDR2 FQGNSA. This CDR3 spans 16 amino acids. The CDR3 coding sequence is TGTGCCAGCAGCTTAACTAGCGGGAGGAATTTGTACGAGCAGTACTTC. The encoded protein is CASSLTSGRNLYEQYF.

This clonotype was picked up many times. The V gene is TRBV20-1, the J gene TRBJ1-1, with D unresolved. Germline CDR1 is DFQATT and CDR2 is SNEGSKA (reference sequence). The CDR3 contains 11 residues. Trimming removed 5 bases from V and 4 bases from J, with 8 bases in between. This CDR3 reads CSALRTTEAFF. CDR3 nucleotides: TGCAGTGCTCTAAGGACCACTGAAGCTTTCTTT.

This clonotype occurred many times. This chain connects TRBV6-6 to TRBJ2-1; D unclear. Trimming left V 1 base short and J 8 bases short, with 9 bases between. In germline, CDR1 is MNHNY, CDR2 SVGAGI (reference sequence). The CDR3 spans 13 residues. CDR3: CASSYFSGHEQFF. CDR3 coding DNA: TGTGCCAGCAGTTACTTCTCCGGACATGAGCAGTTCTTC.